What follows are 23 T cell receptor beta chains derived from one specimen sequenced in a study of blood T cell repertoires in COVID-19 (dated by TCRdb to 2020 to 2022). The library was made by the immunoSEQ multiplex PCR assay. TCRdb holds this immuneACCESS table with in-frame rearrangements only. Some clones are missing; in checked studies, unresolved V genes explain under half, and the rest has no known cause. Present in this sample are approximately 410,000 clones, about nine tenths of which were seen just once. Of the sample, 1.4% is held by the ten largest clones. The source material was peripheral blood. The receptors were gathered from a woman aged 25 to 39 with active or convalescent COVID-19.

In DNA, the CDR3 is TGCAGCGTCCCCGGACAGGGTGTTGGCTACACCTTC. Translated: CSVPGQGVGYTF. The rearrangement uses TRBV29-1 and TRBJ1-2; TRBD1 agrees at 8 bases. The V and J ends lost 6 bases and 7 bases, in that order; junction bases with no gene match: 7. Germline V gene data show CDR1 as SQVTM and CDR2 as ANQGSEA. The CDR3 consists of 12 residues. The variable domain in full, completed from reference TRBV29-1 and TRBJ1-2, reads SAVISQKPSRDICQRGTSLTIQCQVDSQVTMMFWYRQQPGQSLTLIATANQGSEATYESGFVIDKFPISRPNLTFSTLTVSNMSPEDSSIYLCSVPGQGVGYTFGSGTRLTVV.

The chain links TRBV19 to TRBJ2-5; 10 nucleotides line up with TRBD2. The CDR3 is made up of 14 amino acids. Germline CDR1 reads LNHDA; CDR2 reads SQIVND (reference sequence). Trimming at V came to 4 bases and at J to 5 bases, leaving 4 bases not matched to a gene. The CDR3 here is CASSKGLAEETQYF. The DNA of the CDR3 is TGTGCCAGTAGTAAAGGACTAGCGGAGGAGACCCAGTACTTC.

The chain links TRBV5-1 to TRBJ2-5; 9 bases fit TRBD2. Trimming removed 6 bases from V and 5 bases from J; junction bases left unmatched: 5. The CDR3 consists of 13 residues. Germline assignment: CDR1 SGHRS and CDR2 YFSETQ. In DNA form, the CDR3 reads TGCGCCAGCACCGTAGCGGGAGAGGAGACCCAGTACTTC. Its protein product is CASTVAGEETQYF.

The count of this clone is one. V is TRBV19 and J is TRBJ1-2, with 8 bases identical to TRBD1. Germline CDR1 is LNHDA and CDR2 is SQIVND (reference sequence). J was trimmed by 6 bases and V by 3 bases; bases with no gene match: 9. This CDR3 has 15 amino acids. Here the CDR3 reads CASSILLQGANGYTF. The CDR3, as DNA: TGTGCCAGTAGTATTCTCCTCCAGGGGGCGAATGGCTACACCTTC.

In nucleotides, the CDR3 is TGTGCCAGCAGCCGCAAGCGGATCGCAGGGGACTCCTACGAGCAGTACTTC. Translated: CASSRKRIAGDSYEQYF. The chain uses TRBV28 and TRBJ2-7, with D tentatively TRBD1 (6 bases). This CDR3 spans 17 amino acids. Germline CDR1 is MDHEN and CDR2 is SYDVKM. V was shortened by 6 bases and J by 0 bases, with 21 bases between the two germline ends. Filled out from reference TRBV28 and TRBJ2-7, the complete variable domain reads DVKVTQSSRYLVKRTGEKVFLECVQDMDHENMFWYRQDPGLGLRLIYFSYDVKMKEKGDIPEGYSVSREKKERFSLILESASTNQTSMYLCASSRKRIAGDSYEQYFGPGTRLTVT.

The chain couples TRBV29-1 to TRBJ2-1; TRBD2 matches at 7 bases. V lost 4 bases to trimming and J lost 1 base; unmatched junction nucleotides: 7. This CDR3 region has 15 residues. CDR1 is SQVTM and CDR2 is ANQGSEA in the germline V gene. The CDR3 spells CSVVGGKKSYNEQFF. For the CDR3, the DNA is TGCAGCGTTGTCGGGGGGAAGAAGTCCTACAATGAGCAGTTCTTC.

V and J are TRBV25-1 and TRBJ2-2; tentatively, D is TRBD1 (5 bases). This CDR3 contains 13 residues. Germline CDR1 is MGHDK and CDR2 is SYGVNS. Trimming removed 8 bases at V and 4 bases at J, with 11 bases between. CDR3 nucleotide sequence: TGTGCCAGCGGCGACAGACTCACCGGGGAGCTGTTTTTT. Translation: CASGDRLTGELFF. The variable domain in full, with the rest retrieved from reference TRBV25-1 and TRBJ2-2, is EADIYQTPRYLVIGTGKKITLECSQTMGHDKMYWYQQDPGMELHLIHYSYGVNSTEKGDLSSESTVSRIRTEHFPLTLESARPSHTSQYLCASGDRLTGELFFGEGSRLTVL.

This clone was picked up one time. The V gene is TRBV19, the J gene TRBJ1-5, with TRBD1 matching over 8 bases. Unmatched junction bases numbered 12, after V lost 9 bases and J lost 5 bases. Germline V gene lookup returns CDR1 LNHDA and CDR2 SQIVND (reference sequence). CDR3 length equals 15 residues. The CDR3 spells CASMGDRSSDQPQHF. In DNA, the CDR3 is TGTGCCAGCATGGGGGACAGGTCCAGTGATCAGCCCCAGCATTTT.

The rearrangement links TRBV2 to TRBJ1-6; 8 nucleotides line up with TRBD1. In germline, CDR1 is SNHLY, CDR2 FYNNEI. V dropped 5 bases and J dropped 4; count of bases not matched to a gene: 4. The CDR3 covers 15 residues. The CDR3 DNA reads TGTGCCAGCAGTTCCGGGACAGGATATAATTCACCCCTCCACTTT. This codes for CASSSGTGYNSPLHF.

The V gene is TRBV15, the J gene TRBJ1-5; TRBD1 agrees at 7 bases. Losses at the gene ends were 1 base for V and 0 bases for J; bases not matched to a gene: 12. Per the germline V gene, CDR1 is LNHNV and CDR2 is YYDKDF (reference sequence). CDR3 length: 19 residues. The CDR3: CATSRVLHDRVSSNQPQHF. The CDR3 DNA is TGTGCCACCAGCAGAGTCCTCCATGACAGGGTTAGTAGCAATCAGCCCCAGCATTTT.

The V and J genes are TRBV7-7 and TRBJ2-3, with 14 positions matching TRBD2. The ends lost 4 bases at V and 6 bases at J; junction bases unmatched: 6. The germline CDR1 and CDR2 sequences are SSHAT and FNYEAQ (reference sequence). The CDR3 has 16 residues. CDR3 nucleotide sequence: TGTGCCAGCAGCTACAGAGGACTAGCGGGGGGCGATACGCAGTATTTT. This encodes CASSYRGLAGGDTQYF.

A single count supports this clone. The CDR3 DNA reads TGCGCCAGCAGTGGGGAAGCCGGGAGCTACAATGAGCAGTTCTTC. It translates to CASSGEAGSYNEQFF. The chain combines TRBV10-2 with TRBJ2-1, with D possibly TRBD2 on 6 matching bases. This CDR3 has 15 residues. Looked up from germline, CDR1 is WSHSY and CDR2 is SAAADI. Trimming pared 4 bases from V and 3 bases from J, leaving 13 bases between.

This clone has more than one count but fewer than ten. The CDR3 DNA follows: TGCGCCAGCAGCTCACAGGGGCGGATGAACACTGAAGCTTTCTTT. This codes for CASSSQGRMNTEAFF. The rearrangement links TRBV5-1 to TRBJ1-1, with 7 bases lining up with TRBD1. Germline loops: CDR1 SGHRS, CDR2 YFSETQ. The CDR3 extends over 15 amino acids. The ends lost 3 bases at V and 0 bases at J; junction bases unmatched: 5.

The chain employs TRBV11-2 and TRBJ2-2, with TRBD2 matching 7 bases. Germline V gives CDR1 SGHAT, CDR2 FQNNGV. The CDR3 totals 19 residues. Germline trimming cut 1 base from V and 1 base from J; bases unmatched to any gene: 12. CDR3 nucleotides: TGTGCCAGCAGCTTAGGTGGGGACTACACGGGTTGGAACACCGGGGAGCTGTTTTTT. It codes for CASSLGGDYTGWNTGELFF.

V is TRBV5-4 and J is TRBJ1-2; 8 nucleotides match TRBD1. From germline, CDR1 is SGHNT and CDR2 YYREEE (reference sequence). V was clipped by 6 bases and J by 4 bases; unmatched bases: 8. This CDR3 has 14 residues. The chain's CDR3 is CASTPRQGSYGYTF. The CDR3 nucleotides are TGTGCCAGCACCCCGAGACAGGGGAGCTATGGCTACACCTTC.

The V call is TRBV5-5, the J call TRBJ2-3; D gene unclear. The V and J ends lost 0 bases and 6 bases respectively, with 8 bases between them. The germline V gene has CDR1 SGHKS and CDR2 YYEKEE (reference sequence). The CDR3 spans 13 residues. The CDR3 sequence: CASSLDEVDTQYF. CDR3 sequence (DNA): TGTGCCAGCAGCTTGGACGAGGTCGATACGCAGTATTTT. Variable domain in full (rest from reference TRBV5-5 and TRBJ2-3): DAGVTQSPTHLIKTRGQQVTLRCSPISGHKSVSWYQQVLGQGPQFIFQYYEKEERGRGNFPDRFSARQFPNYSSELNVNALLLGDSALYLCASSLDEVDTQYFGPGTRLTVL.

The chain links TRBV19 to TRBJ2-1; TRBD2 matches 9 bases. V shed 5 bases, J shed 4 bases, and the junction held 6 bases outside the gene matches. CDR1 is LNHDA and CDR2 is SQIVND in the germline V gene (reference sequence). The CDR3 has 15 residues. The CDR3 reads CASSVSGGPYNEQFF. CDR3 DNA sequence: TGTGCCAGTAGTGTTAGCGGGGGACCATACAATGAGCAGTTCTTC. The whole variable domain, filled in from reference TRBV19 and TRBJ2-1, reads DGGITQSPKYLFRKEGQNVTLSCEQNLNHDAMYWYRQDPGQGLRLIYYSQIVNDFQKGDIAEGYSVSREKKESFPLTVTSAQKNPTAFYLCASSVSGGPYNEQFFGPGTRLTVL.

This rearrangement joins TRBV6-5 to TRBJ1-1, with D tentatively TRBD1 (5 bases). The CDR3 loop spans 15 amino acids. Germline assignment: CDR1 MNHEY and CDR2 SVGAGI. V gave up 0 bases and J gave up 5 bases, with 13 bases separating them. In DNA form, the CDR3 reads TGTGCCAGCAGTTACTCGAGTTGGGGGAGGACTGAAGCTTTCTTT. This codes for CASSYSSWGRTEAFF.

The chain recombines TRBV11-2 with TRBJ2-7; possible D gene TRBD1, 6 bases. Trimming shortened V by 1 base and J by 1 base, and 14 bases separated the two germline ends. CDR3 length: 16 amino acids. CDR1 is SGHAT, CDR2 FQNNGV, per germline. This chain's CDR3 is CASSLGQAVASYEQYF. The CDR3 region has the DNA TGTGCCAGCAGCTTAGGACAGGCAGTGGCGTCCTACGAGCAGTACTTC.

The chain recombines TRBV30 with TRBJ2-1, with 7 bases that match TRBD1. V dropped 4 bases and J dropped 4; count of bases not matched to a gene: 10. This CDR3 spans 15 amino acids. Germline CDR1 reads GTSNPN; CDR2 reads SVGIG (reference sequence). The CDR3 protein is CAWTSTGFHYNEQFF. The CDR3 DNA follows: TGTGCCTGGACTTCGACAGGGTTTCATTACAATGAGCAGTTCTTC.

The V and J genes are TRBV19 and TRBJ2-2, with D uncertain. The V gene lost 7 bases and the J gene lost 6 bases, with 24 bases spanning the gap. CDR1 is LNHDA and CDR2 is SQIVND in the germline V gene (reference sequence). There are 17 residues in the CDR3. The CDR3 region is CASTPRGAPARSGELFF. The CDR3 region has the DNA TGTGCCAGTACCCCTAGAGGTGCCCCGGCTAGGTCCGGGGAGCTGTTTTTT.

This rearrangement joins TRBV13 to TRBJ1-3, with 8 nucleotides matching TRBD1. V dropped 2 bases and J dropped 4; count of bases not matched to a gene: 1. Germline V gene data show CDR1 as PRHDT and CDR2 as FYEKMQ (reference sequence). The CDR3 has 14 residues. CDR3 nucleotides: TGTGCCAGCAGCTTACGGGACAGGGGAAACACCATATATTTT. It codes for CASSLRDRGNTIYF. Supplemented by reference TRBV13 and TRBJ1-3, the full variable domain reads AAGVIQSPRHLIKEKRETATLKCYPIPRHDTVYWYQQGPGQDPQFLISFYEKMQSDKGSIPDRFSAQQFSDYHSELNMSSLELGDSALYFCASSLRDRGNTIYFGEGSWLTVV.

The chain employs TRBV2 and TRBJ2-5, with 9 bases that match TRBD1. The V gene's germline CDR1 is SNHLY and CDR2 FYNNEI. The CDR3 extends over 14 amino acids. Losses at the gene ends were 7 bases for V and 5 bases for J; bases not matched to a gene: 8. DNA of the CDR3: TGTGCCAGCAAAGACAGGGGGTACTCGGAGACCCAGTACTTC. Protein sequence: CASKDRGYSETQYF. Supplemented by reference TRBV2 and TRBJ2-5, the full variable domain reads EPEVTQTPSHQVTQMGQEVILRCVPISNHLYFYWYRQILGQKVEFLVSFYNNEISEKSEIFDDQFSVERPDGSNFTLKIRSTKLEDSAMYFCASKDRGYSETQYFGPGTRLLVL.